The T cell receptor beta chain under discussion was sequenced for a study of CD8+ T cells in alopecia areata. Study conclusions and caveats: Persistence of many expanded lesional clones was seen in scalp and blood during tofacitinib. Uncertainty about whether baseline CD8+ expansion is linked to response remains, with one nonresponder.

The authors extracted RNA and reverse transcribed it into cDNA as the sequencing template. The repertoire was sequenced with immunoSEQ multiplex PCR; TCRdb's copy has only in-frame clones and lacks some. The sample has some 240,000 clones; under 75% are singletons. Trimming cost V 4 bases and J 3 bases, with 9 bases left between them. CDR3 length: 13 amino acids. Per germline, CDR1 SQVTM and CDR2 ANQGSEA. Noted treatment: oral pan-JAK inhibitor, 5-10 mg twice daily. Obtained from alopecia areata patients were lesional scalp punch biopsies along with peripheral blood. Concerning this clone: Its antigen is unidentified.

The origin of this receptor is a human donor with alopecia areata. Sequences were derived from CD4+ T cells sorted from blood, sampled at week 4, from a patient treated with tofacitinib. The V call is TRBV29-1, the J call TRBJ2-2, with a weak D call TRBD1 (6 bases). In nucleotides, the CDR3 is TGCAGCGTTGCAGGACAGTACACCGGGGAGCTGTTTTTT. Protein sequence: CSVAGQYTGELFF.